This T cell receptor beta chain stems from a study of cytomegalovirus exposure and HLA in healthy donors. Worth noting for this clone: Its antigen is as yet unknown.

PCR involved 60 Vbeta and 13 Jbeta primers. Clones were sequenced by immunoSEQ multiplex PCR, and TCRdb holds only the in-frame ones, with some missing. The data hold 180,000 or so clones, with roughly a tenth observed a single time. The CDR3 sequence is 13 residues long. Germline CDR1 is MGHRA and CDR2 is YSYEKL. The V gene lost 0 bases and the J gene lost 11 bases, with 14 bases spanning the gap. Notes on the study in general: Accurate HLA-A and HLA-B prediction from TCR beta sequences was reported for most subjects.

The J gene is TRBJ2-7, the V gene TRBV4-1; D may be TRBD2 (5 bases). This TCR derives from a woman aged 25 to 39 in good health and CMV-seropositive. The sequenced sample consisted of PBMCs. CDR3 bases: TGCGCCAGCAGCCAAGAAGCCCGGACGCGGGAGTACTTC. Amino acids: CASSQEARTREYF.